Listed here is a single TCR beta chain. The data were taken from a study of blood T cell repertoires in COVID-19. Libraries were prepared by immunoSEQ multiplex PCR; TCRdb keeps only in-frame clonotypes and omits some of them. The sample lists 80,000 to 95,000 clones, 75% to 85% occurring once. The ends lost 0 bases at V and 5 bases at J; junction bases unmatched: 4. Germline CDR1 is GTSNPN and CDR2 is SVGIG (reference sequence). The CDR3 covers 13 residues. Sequencing was performed on peripheral blood. The clonotype comes from a man older than 75 with COVID-19, enrolled during active disease. The genes are TRBV30 and TRBJ2-7; the match to TRBD1 covers 7 bases. The CDR3 loop is CAWSVGGLHEQYF. The CDR3 DNA follows: TGTGCCTGGAGTGTAGGGGGCCTGCACGAGCAGTACTTC.